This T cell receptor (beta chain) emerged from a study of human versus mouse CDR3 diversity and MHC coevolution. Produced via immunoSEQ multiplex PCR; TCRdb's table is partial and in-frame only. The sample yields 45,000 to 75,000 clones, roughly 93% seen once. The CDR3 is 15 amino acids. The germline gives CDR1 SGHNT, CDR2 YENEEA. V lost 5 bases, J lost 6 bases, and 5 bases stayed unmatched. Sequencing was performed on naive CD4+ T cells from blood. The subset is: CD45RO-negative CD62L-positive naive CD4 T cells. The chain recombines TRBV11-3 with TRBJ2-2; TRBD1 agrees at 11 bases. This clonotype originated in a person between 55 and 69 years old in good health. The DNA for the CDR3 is TGTGCCAGCAGCCCAGGACAGGGGGCGGCCGGGGAGCTGTTTTTT. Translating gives CASSPGQGAAGELFF.